This TCR beta chain was retrieved from a study of blood T cell repertoires in COVID-19. Overall study context: In each case, the material was cDNA or gDNA derived from T cells, B-cell-depleted T cells, or PBMCs.

Study processing details: Amplifying reference gene primers gave estimates of nucleated cell counts. Sequencing was performed with immunoSEQ multiplex PCR; in TCRdb, only in-frame clones are kept and a portion is missing. Clone size and the V and J calls come from that table; the DNA yielded D and trimming. The sample contains more than 150,000 clones, under 85% of which appear only once. Germline loops: CDR1 SGHRS, CDR2 YFSETQ. The CDR3 spans 15 residues. V was pared by 3 bases and J by 2 bases, with 4 bases of the junction left unmatched. The V and J genes are TRBV5-1 and TRBJ2-7, with TRBD1 identical over 11 bases. Sample: peripheral blood. The origin of this receptor is a human donor in a cohort sampled during active COVID-19. CDR3 residues: CASSSAGQGAYEQYF. CDR3 nucleotides: TGCGCCAGCAGCTCGGCGGGACAGGGGGCCTACGAGCAGTACTTC.